What follows are 7 T cell receptor beta chains derived from one specimen sequenced in a study of T cells in women clearing cervical HPV infection. Profiling relied on immunoSEQ multiplex PCR, and the TCRdb table lists in-frame clones only, not all of them. In total, the table holds about 46,000 clones. The sample was blood buffy coat. The receptors stem from a woman aged 18 to 75 with a cervical HPV16 infection that either progressed to CIN3+ or cleared (not recorded which).

Concerning this clone: The CDR3 is cut off 3 residues early in the read; its end comes from the germline J gene. The chain carries TRBV19 and TRBJ1-5, with TRBD1 matching over 9 bases. Germline CDR1 LNHDA, CDR2 SQIVND (reference sequence). The CDR3 is made up of 14 amino acids. V gave up 9 bases and J gave up 3 bases; unmatched junction bases: 6. CDR3 loop: CASTGGYDNQPQHF. The covered CDR3 bases are TGTGCCAGCACAGGGGGCTATGACAATCAGCCC.

Note on this clone: Read sequence stops 3 residues before the CDR3 end, and the germline J gene provides the missing end. The gene calls are TRBV20-1 and TRBJ1-3; D remains unclear. From germline, CDR1 is DFQATT and CDR2 SNEGSKA (reference sequence). The V end lost 5 bases, the J end lost 4 bases, and 12 bases lay between the germline ends. The CDR3 is made up of 13 amino acids. The sequenced CDR3 bases are TGCAGTGCTCTAGGACTTGCGGGAAACACC. It is translated as CSALGLAGNT. The full CDR3 reads CSALGLAGNTIYF.

For this clone: The read is 3 residues too short to cover the CDR3 end, so that end is filled in from the germline J gene. The chain recombines TRBV10-1 with TRBJ2-1, with TRBD2 matching 13 bases. Germline V gene lookup returns CDR1 WNHNN and CDR2 SYGVQD (reference sequence). Unmatched junction bases numbered 10, after V lost 9 bases and J lost 8 bases. The CDR3 loop spans 15 amino acids. The part of the CDR3 DNA that was read is TGCGCCAGTATAAAACCGGGACTAGCGGGATATGAG. Translating it yields CASIKPGLAGYE. The CDR3 in full is CASIKPGLAGYEQFF.

Comments on this clone: The sequenced fragment ends 3 residues before the CDR3 boundary, so the rest is inferred from the germline J gene. The chain couples TRBV10-3 to TRBJ2-7, with D perhaps TRBD1 (6 bases). Trimming pared 5 bases from V and 2 bases from J, leaving 16 bases between. Germline V lookup: CDR1 ENHRY, CDR2 SYGVKD. This CDR3 region has 15 residues. The CDR3 region is CAISPGERLAYEQYF. The DNA read from the CDR3 is TGTGCCATCAGTCCAGGGGAAAGGCTCGCCTACGAG.

Remarks on this clone: The CDR3 end is not reached by the read, which stops 3 residues before it; the germline J gene fills it in. This chain uses TRBV5-4 with TRBJ1-2, with a possible D match to TRBD1 (5 bases). CDR1 and CDR2 from the germline V gene are SGHNT and YYREEE (reference sequence). The CDR3 loop spans 14 amino acids. Trimming removed 0 bases from V and 4 bases from J, with 10 bases in between. CDR3 sequence: CASSLEGRAYGYTF. The CDR3 bases that were read are TGTGCCAGCAGCTTGGAGGGCAGGGCCTATGGC.

Notes on this clone: Read sequence stops 3 residues before the CDR3 end, and the germline J gene provides the missing end. The chain employs TRBV30 and TRBJ2-5; D may be TRBD1 (6 bases). This CDR3 is built from 14 residues. CDR1 and CDR2 from the germline V gene are GTSNPN and SVGIG (reference sequence). V lost 0 bases to trimming and J lost 1 base, with 9 bases between them. CDR3 DNA, as far as it was read: TGTGCCTGGAGTGTACTAGGGGGCCAAGAGACC. It encodes CAWSVLGGQET. The CDR3 as a whole reads CAWSVLGGQETQYF.

Points on this clone: A junction boundary mismatches the germline segment, possibly from a read error. The read halts 3 residues ahead of the CDR3 end, with the missing end drawn from the germline J gene. The sample has other DNA sequences that encode this CDR3 too. The genes are TRBV7-2 and TRBJ1-6; TRBD1 is a possible D gene (5 bases). Germline V gene lookup returns CDR1 SGHTA and CDR2 FQGNSA. The length of the CDR3 is 13 residues. The CDR3 reads CASSLSGQGPLHF. The part of the CDR3 DNA that was read is TGTGCTAGCAGCTTAAGTGGTCAGGGTCCC. The variable domain in full, completed from reference TRBV7-2 and TRBJ1-6, reads GAGVSQSPSNKVTEKGKDVELRCDPISGHTALYWYRQSLGQGLEFLIYFQGNSAPDKSGLPSDRFSAERTGGSVSTLTIQRTQQEDSAVYLCASSLSGQGPLHFGNGTRLTVT.